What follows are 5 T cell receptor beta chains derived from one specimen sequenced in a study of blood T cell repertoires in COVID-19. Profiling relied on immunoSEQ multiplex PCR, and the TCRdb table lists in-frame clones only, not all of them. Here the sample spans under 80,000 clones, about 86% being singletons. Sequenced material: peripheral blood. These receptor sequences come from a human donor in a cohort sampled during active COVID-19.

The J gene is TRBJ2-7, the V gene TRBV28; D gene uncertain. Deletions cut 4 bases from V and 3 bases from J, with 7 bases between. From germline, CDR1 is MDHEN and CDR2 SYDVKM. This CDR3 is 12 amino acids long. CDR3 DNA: TGTGCCAGCAGTTATCAGTTCTACGAGCAGTACTTC. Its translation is CASSYQFYEQYF.

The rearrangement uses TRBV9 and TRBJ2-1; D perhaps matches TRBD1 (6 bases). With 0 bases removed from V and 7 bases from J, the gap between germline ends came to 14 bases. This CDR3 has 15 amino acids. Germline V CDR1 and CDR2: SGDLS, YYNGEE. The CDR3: CASSVAGQGSNEQFF. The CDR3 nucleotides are TGTGCCAGCAGCGTAGCTGGGCAGGGGTCGAATGAGCAGTTCTTC.

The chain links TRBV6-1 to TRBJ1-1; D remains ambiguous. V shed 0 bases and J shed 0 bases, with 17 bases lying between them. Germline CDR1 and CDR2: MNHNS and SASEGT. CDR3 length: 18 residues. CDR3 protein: CASSEAGRGRRVNTEAFF. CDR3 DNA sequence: TGTGCCAGCAGTGAAGCGGGCAGAGGGAGGAGGGTGAACACTGAAGCTTTCTTT.

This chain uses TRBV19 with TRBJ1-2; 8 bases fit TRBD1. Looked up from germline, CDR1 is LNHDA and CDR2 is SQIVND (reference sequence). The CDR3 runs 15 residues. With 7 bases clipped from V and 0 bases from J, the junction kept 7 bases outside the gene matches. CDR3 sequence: CASNPSGQANYGYTF. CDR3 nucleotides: TGTGCCAGTAACCCTTCGGGACAGGCTAACTATGGCTACACCTTC.

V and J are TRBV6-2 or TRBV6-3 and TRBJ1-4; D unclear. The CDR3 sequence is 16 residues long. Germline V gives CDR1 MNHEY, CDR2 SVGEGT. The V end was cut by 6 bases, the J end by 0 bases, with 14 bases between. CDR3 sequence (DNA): TGTGCCAGCAGCCAAGGACGGAGGGCAACTAATGAAAAACTGTTTTTT. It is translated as CASSQGRRATNEKLFF.